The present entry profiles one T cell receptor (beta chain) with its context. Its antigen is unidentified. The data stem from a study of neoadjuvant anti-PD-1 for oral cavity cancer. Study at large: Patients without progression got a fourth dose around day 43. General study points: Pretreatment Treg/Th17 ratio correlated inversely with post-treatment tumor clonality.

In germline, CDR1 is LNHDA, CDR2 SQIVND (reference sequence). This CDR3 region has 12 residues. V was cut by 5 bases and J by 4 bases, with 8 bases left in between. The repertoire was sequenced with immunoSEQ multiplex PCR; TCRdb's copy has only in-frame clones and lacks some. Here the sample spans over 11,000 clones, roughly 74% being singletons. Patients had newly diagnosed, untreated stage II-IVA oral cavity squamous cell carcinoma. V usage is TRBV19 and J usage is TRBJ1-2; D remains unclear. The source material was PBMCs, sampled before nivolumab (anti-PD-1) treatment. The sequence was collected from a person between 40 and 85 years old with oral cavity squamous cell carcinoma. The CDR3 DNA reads TGTGCCAGTAGTCTATCACTCTATGGCTACACCTTC. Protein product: CASSLSLYGYTF.